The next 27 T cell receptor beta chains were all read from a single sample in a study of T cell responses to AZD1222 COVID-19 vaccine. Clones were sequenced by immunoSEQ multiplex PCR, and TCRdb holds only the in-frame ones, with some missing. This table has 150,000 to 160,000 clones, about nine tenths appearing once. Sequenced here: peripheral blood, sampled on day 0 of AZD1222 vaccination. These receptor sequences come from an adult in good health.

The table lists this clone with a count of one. CDR3 DNA sequence: TGTGCCAGCAGTGTCTTGGAGGGAAATACTGAAGCTTTCTTT. It specifies CASSVLEGNTEAFF. V and J are TRBV2 and TRBJ1-1, with D hard to call. Trimming took 4 bases from V and 5 from J, leaving 14 bases between them. The CDR3 is made up of 14 amino acids. Germline V gene data show CDR1 as SNHLY and CDR2 as FYNNEI.

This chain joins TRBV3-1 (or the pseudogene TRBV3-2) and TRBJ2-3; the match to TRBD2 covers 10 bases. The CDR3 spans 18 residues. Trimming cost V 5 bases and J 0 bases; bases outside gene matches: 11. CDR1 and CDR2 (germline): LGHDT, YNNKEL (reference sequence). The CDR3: CASSEPVDSGGSTDTQYF. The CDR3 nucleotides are TGTGCCAGCAGCGAACCAGTCGATAGCGGGGGGAGCACAGATACGCAGTATTTT.

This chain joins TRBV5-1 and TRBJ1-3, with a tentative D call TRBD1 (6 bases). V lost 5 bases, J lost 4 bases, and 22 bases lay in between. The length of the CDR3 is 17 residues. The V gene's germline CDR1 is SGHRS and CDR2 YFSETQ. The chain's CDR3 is CASSPPDRGGFGNTIYF. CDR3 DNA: TGCGCCAGCAGTCCTCCGGACAGAGGGGGATTCGGAAACACCATATATTTT.

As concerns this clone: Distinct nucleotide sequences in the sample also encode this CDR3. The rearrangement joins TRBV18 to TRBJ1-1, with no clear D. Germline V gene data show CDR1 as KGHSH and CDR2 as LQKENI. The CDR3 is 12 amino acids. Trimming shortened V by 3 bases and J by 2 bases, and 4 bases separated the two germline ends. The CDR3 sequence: CASSPGNTEAFF. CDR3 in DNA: TGTGCCAGCTCACCTGGAAACACTGAAGCTTTCTTT.

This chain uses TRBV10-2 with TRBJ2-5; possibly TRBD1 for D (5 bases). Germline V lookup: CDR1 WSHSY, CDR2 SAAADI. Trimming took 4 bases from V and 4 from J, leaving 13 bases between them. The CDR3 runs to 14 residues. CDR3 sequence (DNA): TGCGCCAGCAGTGCCCAGGGATCGGGAGAGACCCAGTACTTC. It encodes CASSAQGSGETQYF.

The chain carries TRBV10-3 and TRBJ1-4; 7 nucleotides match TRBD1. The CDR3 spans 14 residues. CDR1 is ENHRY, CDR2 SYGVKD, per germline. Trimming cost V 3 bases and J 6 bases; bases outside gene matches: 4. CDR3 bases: TGTGCCATCAGTGACAACAGGGGAGATGAAAAACTGTTTTTT. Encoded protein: CAISDNRGDEKLFF.

The CDR3 loop is CSVGGARGYTF. The DNA of the CDR3 is TGCAGCGTTGGGGGAGCAAGGGGCTACACCTTC. The V and J genes are TRBV29-1 and TRBJ1-2; D not resolved. The germline gives CDR1 SQVTM, CDR2 ANQGSEA. Trimming left V 4 bases short and J 8 bases short, with 11 bases between. The CDR3 consists of 11 residues.

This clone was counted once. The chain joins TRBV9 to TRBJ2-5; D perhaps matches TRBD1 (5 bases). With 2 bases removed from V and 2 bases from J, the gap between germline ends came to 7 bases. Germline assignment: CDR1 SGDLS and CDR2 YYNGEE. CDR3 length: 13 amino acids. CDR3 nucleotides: TGTGCCAGCAGCGTTTCAGGGCAAGAGACCCAGTACTTC. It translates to CASSVSGQETQYF.

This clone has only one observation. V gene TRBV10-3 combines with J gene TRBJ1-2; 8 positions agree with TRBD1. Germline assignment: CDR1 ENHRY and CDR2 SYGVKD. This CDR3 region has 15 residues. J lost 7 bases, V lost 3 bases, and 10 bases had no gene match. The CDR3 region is CAISEAQTGAVGYTF. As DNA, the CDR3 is TGTGCCATCAGTGAAGCCCAGACAGGGGCCGTTGGCTACACCTTC.

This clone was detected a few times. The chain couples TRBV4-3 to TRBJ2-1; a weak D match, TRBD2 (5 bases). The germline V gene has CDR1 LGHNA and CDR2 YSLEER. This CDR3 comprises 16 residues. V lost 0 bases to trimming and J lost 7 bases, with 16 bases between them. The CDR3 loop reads CASSQDYVQRRNEQFF. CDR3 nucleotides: TGCGCCAGCAGCCAAGATTATGTGCAGAGGAGGAATGAGCAGTTCTTC.

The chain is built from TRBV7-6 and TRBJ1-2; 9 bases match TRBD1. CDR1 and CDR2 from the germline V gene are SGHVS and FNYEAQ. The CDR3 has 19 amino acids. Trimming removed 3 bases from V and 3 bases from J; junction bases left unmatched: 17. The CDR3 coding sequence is TGTGCCAGCAGCTTGATTCGGCCCCGGGACAGGGCTGGGGACTATGGCTACACCTTC. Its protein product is CASSLIRPRDRAGDYGYTF.

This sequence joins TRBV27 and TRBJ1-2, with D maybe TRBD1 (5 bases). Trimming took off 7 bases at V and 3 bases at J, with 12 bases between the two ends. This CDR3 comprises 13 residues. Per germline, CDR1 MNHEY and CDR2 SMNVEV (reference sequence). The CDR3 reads CASKGQGDYGYTF. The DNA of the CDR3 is TGTGCCAGCAAAGGCCAGGGAGACTATGGCTACACCTTC.

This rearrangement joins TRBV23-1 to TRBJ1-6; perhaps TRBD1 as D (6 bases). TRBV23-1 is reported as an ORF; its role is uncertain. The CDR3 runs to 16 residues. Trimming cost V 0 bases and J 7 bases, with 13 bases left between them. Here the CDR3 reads CASSQSHGQRNSPLHF. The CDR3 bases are TGCGCCAGCAGTCAATCTCACGGACAGAGGAATTCACCCCTCCACTTT.

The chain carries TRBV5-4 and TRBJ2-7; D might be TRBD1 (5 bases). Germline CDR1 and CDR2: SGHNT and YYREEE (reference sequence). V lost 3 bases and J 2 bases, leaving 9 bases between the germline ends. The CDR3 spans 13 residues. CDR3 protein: CASSSKDTYEQYF. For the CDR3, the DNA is TGTGCCAGCAGCTCGAAGGACACCTACGAGCAGTACTTC.

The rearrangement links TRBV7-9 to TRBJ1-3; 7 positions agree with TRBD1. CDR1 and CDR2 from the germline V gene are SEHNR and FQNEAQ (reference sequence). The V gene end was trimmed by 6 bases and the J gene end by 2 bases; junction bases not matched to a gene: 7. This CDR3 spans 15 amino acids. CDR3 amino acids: CASRTGTVTGNTIYF. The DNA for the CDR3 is TGTGCCAGCAGAACCGGGACAGTTACTGGAAACACCATATATTTT.

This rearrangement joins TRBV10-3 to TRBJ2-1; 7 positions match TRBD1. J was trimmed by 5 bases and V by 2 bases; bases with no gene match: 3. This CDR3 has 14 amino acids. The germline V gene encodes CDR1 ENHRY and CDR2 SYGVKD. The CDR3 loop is CAISEGDRNNEQFF. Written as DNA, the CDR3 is TGTGCCATCAGTGAGGGGGACAGAAACAATGAGCAGTTCTTC.

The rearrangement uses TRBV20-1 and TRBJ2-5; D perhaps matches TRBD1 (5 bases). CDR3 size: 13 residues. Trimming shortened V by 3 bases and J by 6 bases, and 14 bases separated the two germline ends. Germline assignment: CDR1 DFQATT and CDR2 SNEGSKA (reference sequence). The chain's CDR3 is CSASDSSWQTQYF. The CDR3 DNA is TGCAGTGCTAGTGACAGCTCATGGCAGACCCAGTACTTC.

DNA of the CDR3: TGTGCCAGCTCACCAGCGACAGGGGGCGTTGAAAAACTGTTTTTT. Protein sequence: CASSPATGGVEKLFF. The chain has TRBV18 and TRBJ1-4, with 10 positions matching TRBD1. The length of the CDR3 is 15 residues. Germline values: CDR1 KGHSH, CDR2 LQKENI. V lost 2 bases and J lost 7; bases outside the gene matches: 4. Variable domain in full (rest from reference TRBV18 and TRBJ1-4): NAGVMQNPRHLVRRRGQEARLRCSPMKGHSHVYWYRQLPEEGLKFMVYLQKENIIDESGMPKERFSAEFPKEGPSILRIQQVVRGDSAAYFCASSPATGGVEKLFFGSGTQLSVL.

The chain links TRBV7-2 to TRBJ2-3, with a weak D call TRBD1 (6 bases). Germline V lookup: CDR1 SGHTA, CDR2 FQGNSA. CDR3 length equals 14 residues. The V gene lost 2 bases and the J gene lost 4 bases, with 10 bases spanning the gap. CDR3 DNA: TGTGCCAGCAGCTTATGGCAGGGGTCAGATACGCAGTATTTT. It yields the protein CASSLWQGSDTQYF. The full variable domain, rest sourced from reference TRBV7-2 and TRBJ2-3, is GAGVSQSPSNKVTEKGKDVELRCDPISGHTALYWYRQSLGQGLEFLIYFQGNSAPDKSGLPSDRFSAERTGGSVSTLTIQRTQQEDSAVYLCASSLWQGSDTQYFGPGTRLTVL.

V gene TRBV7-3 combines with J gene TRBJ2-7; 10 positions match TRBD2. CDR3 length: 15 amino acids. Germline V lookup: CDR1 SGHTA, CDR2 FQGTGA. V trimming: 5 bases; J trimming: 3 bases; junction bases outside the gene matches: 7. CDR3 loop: CASSLTSGEFYEQYF. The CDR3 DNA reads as TGTGCCAGCAGCCTCACTAGCGGGGAGTTCTACGAGCAGTACTTC.

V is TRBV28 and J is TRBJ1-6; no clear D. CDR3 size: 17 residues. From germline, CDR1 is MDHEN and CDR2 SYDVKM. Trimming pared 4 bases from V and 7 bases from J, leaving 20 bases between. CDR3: CASSSGRASKRNSPLHF. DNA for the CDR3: TGTGCCAGCAGTTCCGGGAGGGCCTCAAAGCGGAATTCACCCCTCCACTTT.

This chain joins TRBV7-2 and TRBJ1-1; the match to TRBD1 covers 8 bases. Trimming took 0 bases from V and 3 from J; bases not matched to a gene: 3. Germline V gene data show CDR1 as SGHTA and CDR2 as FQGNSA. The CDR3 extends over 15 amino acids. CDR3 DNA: TGTGCCAGCAGCTTAGCGGGGACAGGCTACACTGAAGCTTTCTTT. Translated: CASSLAGTGYTEAFF.

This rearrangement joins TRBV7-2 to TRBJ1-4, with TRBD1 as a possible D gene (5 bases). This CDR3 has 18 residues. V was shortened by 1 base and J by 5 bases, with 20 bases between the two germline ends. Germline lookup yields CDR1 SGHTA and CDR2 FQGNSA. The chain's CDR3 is CASSLGRRGGWDNEKLFF. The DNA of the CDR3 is TGTGCCAGCAGCTTAGGCCGTCGGGGCGGTTGGGACAATGAAAAACTGTTTTTT.

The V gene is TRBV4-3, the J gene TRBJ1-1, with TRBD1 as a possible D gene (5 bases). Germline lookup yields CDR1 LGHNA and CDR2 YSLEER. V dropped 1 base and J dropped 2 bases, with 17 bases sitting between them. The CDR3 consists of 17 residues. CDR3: CASSQGGTGTANTEAFF. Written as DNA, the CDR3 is TGCGCCAGCAGCCAAGGCGGAACCGGGACGGCCAACACTGAAGCTTTCTTT.

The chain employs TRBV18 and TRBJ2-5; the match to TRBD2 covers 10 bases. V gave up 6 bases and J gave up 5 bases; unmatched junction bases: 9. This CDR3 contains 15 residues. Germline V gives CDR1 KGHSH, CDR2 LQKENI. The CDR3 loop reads CASSSGTSVWETQYF. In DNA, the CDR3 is TGTGCCAGCTCGAGCGGGACTAGCGTCTGGGAGACCCAGTACTTC.

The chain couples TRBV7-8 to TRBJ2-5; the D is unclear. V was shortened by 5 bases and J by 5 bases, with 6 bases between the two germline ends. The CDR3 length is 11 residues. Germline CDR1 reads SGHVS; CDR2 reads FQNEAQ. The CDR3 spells CASSRVETQYF. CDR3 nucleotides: TGTGCCAGCAGCCGGGTTGAGACCCAGTACTTC.

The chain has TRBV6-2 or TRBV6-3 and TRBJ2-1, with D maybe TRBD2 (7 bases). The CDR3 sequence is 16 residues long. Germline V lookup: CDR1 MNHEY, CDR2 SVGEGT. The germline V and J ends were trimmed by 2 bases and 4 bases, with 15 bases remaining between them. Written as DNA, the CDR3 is TGTGCCAGCAGTTACGGCCGGGGGCGGGGGTACAATGAGCAGTTCTTC. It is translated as CASSYGRGRGYNEQFF.